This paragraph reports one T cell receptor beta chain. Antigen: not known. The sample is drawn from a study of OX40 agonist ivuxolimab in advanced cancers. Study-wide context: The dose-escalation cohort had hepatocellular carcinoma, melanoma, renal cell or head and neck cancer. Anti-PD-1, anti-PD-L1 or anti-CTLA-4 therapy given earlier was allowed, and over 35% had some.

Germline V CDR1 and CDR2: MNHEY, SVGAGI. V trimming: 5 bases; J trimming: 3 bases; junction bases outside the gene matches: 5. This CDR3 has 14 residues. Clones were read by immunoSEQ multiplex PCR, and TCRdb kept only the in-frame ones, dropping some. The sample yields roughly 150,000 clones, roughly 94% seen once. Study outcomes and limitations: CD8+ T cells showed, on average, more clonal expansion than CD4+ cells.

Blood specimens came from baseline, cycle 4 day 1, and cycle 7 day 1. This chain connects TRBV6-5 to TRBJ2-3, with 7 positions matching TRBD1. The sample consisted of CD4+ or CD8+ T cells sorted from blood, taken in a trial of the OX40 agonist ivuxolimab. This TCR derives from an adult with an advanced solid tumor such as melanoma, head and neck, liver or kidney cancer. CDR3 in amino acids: CASSQDRVTDTQYF. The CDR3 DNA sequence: TGTGCCAGCAGTCAAGACAGGGTTACAGATACGCAGTATTTT.